This record covers a single TCR beta chain. A read error is the likely source, as a far larger clone sits one nucleotide away. The sample holds other DNA sequences that translate to the same CDR3. Free of recent acute infections or vaccinations, the donors were healthy HIV-negative adults. The authors split each subset's genomic DNA evenly across several immunoSEQ plates. Repertoires were generated with immunoSEQ multiplex PCR, while TCRdb's copy carries only in-frame clones and drops some. Counted here are about 460,000 clones, around 77% occurring once; the ten biggest clones make up 12%. This specimen belongs to a study of shared clonotypes between healthy human individuals. Germline CDR1 and CDR2: SQVTM and ANQGSEA. The CDR3 extends over 14 amino acids.

Sample: PBMCs. The source is a middle-aged woman in good health. Some clones in this sample may be carry-over from other donors' samples. The J gene is TRBJ2-1, the V gene TRBV29-1; TRBD2 might be the D (5 bases). The chain's CDR3 is CSVEDYLSGSEQFF. In DNA form, the CDR3 reads TGCAGCGTCGAAGATTACCTGTCGGGGAGTGAGCAGTTCTTC.